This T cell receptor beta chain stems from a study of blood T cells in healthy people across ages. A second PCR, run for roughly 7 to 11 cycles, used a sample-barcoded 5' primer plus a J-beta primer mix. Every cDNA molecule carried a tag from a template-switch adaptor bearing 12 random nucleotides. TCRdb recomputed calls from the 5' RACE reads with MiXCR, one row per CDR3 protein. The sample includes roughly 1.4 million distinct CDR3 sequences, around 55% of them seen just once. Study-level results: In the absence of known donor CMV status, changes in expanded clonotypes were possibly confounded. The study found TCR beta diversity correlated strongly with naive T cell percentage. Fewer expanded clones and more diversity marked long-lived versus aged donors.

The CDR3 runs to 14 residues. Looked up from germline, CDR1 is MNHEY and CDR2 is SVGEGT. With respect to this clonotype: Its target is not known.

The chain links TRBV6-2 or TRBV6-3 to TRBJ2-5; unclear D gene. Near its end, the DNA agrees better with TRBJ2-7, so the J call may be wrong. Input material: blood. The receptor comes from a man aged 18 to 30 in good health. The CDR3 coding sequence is TGTGCCAGCAGCTTAACGGAGCTATCAGGCGAGCAGTACTTC. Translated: CASSLTELSGEQYF.